The 7 T cell receptor beta chains below were found in one sample sequenced in a study of Ad26.COV2.S vaccination and SARS-CoV-2 variants. The table came from immunoSEQ multiplex PCR; TCRdb's copy has only in-frame clones and leaves some out. The sample yields more than 150,000 clones, about 83% seen once. Material: peripheral blood, obtained after recovery from COVID-19. Every receptor here comes from a human donor who had recovered from COVID-19.

CDR3 nucleotide sequence: TGTGCCAGCAGCGTAGAGAGTAGGACACTCACAGATACGCAGTATTTT. It translates to CASSVESRTLTDTQYF. The chain employs TRBV9 and TRBJ2-3, with TRBD1 as a possible D gene (5 bases). Trimming cost V 0 bases and J 2 bases, with 13 bases left between them. The CDR3 runs 16 residues. Germline V lookup: CDR1 SGDLS, CDR2 YYNGEE.

The rearrangement links TRBV9 to TRBJ2-7; 7 bases fit TRBD2. Germline values: CDR1 SGDLS, CDR2 YYNGEE. Trimming at V came to 0 bases and at J to 7 bases, leaving 13 bases not matched to a gene. CDR3 size: 16 residues. The CDR3 spells CASSVGGRAGSEEQYF. CDR3 nucleotides: TGTGCCAGCAGCGTAGGAGGGAGGGCAGGGTCGGAAGAGCAGTACTTC.

This clone appeared once. CDR3: CTSSPPGGVVENTEAFF. In DNA, the CDR3 is TGCACCAGTTCACCTCCGGGGGGGGTAGTTGAGAACACTGAAGCTTTCTTT. This chain joins TRBV1 and TRBJ1-1. TRBV1 is annotated as a pseudogene. The CDR3 length is 17 residues.

V usage is TRBV5-1 and J usage is TRBJ1-4, with D possibly being TRBD1 (6 bases). The V end lost 0 bases, the J end lost 8 bases, and 14 bases lay between the germline ends. Germline assignment: CDR1 SGHRS and CDR2 YFSETQ. This CDR3 has 15 residues. The CDR3 DNA reads as TGCGCCAGCAGCTTGGGGACAGAGGTTGAGGAAAAACTGTTTTTT. It translates to CASSLGTEVEEKLFF.

This chain uses TRBV7-9 with TRBJ2-5, with no clear D. V shed 1 base and J shed 4 bases, with 7 bases lying between them. The CDR3 sequence is 13 residues long. Per the germline V gene, CDR1 is SEHNR and CDR2 is FQNEAQ (reference sequence). This CDR3 reads CASSLGDGETQYF. CDR3 bases: TGTGCCAGCAGCTTAGGTGACGGAGAGACCCAGTACTTC.

The gene calls are TRBV27 and TRBJ2-7, with 9 bases matching TRBD1. CDR1 is MNHEY, CDR2 SMNVEV, per germline (reference sequence). The CDR3 spans 16 residues. V was clipped by 5 bases and J by 2 bases; unmatched bases: 10. CDR3 coding DNA: TGTGCCAGCAGTGTTTCACCCGGGACAGGGACCTACGAGCAGTACTTC. Translation: CASSVSPGTGTYEQYF.

The chain links TRBV5-1 to TRBJ2-3; 7 bases map to TRBD2. V dropped 4 bases and J dropped 1; count of bases not matched to a gene: 9. The CDR3 length is 16 residues. Germline V gives CDR1 SGHRS, CDR2 YFSETQ. The CDR3 is CASSPQGGIGTDTQYF. The CDR3 DNA reads TGCGCCAGCAGCCCCCAGGGAGGGATCGGCACAGATACGCAGTATTTT.